The 28 T cell receptor beta chains below were found in one sample sequenced in a study of persistence of HIV-infected CD4 T cells. No antigen is known for these receptors. The immunoSEQ assay was version 4, run in survey mode. Clones were read by immunoSEQ multiplex PCR, and TCRdb kept only the in-frame ones, dropping some. The table has over 30,000 clones, more than 75% seen once. Stimulation used 9 to 10 ug/mL lysate from CMV-infected fibroblasts. CD40L/CD69 double-negative CD45RO-high memory CD4+ T cells were collected. This material consisted of CD4+ T cells sorted from PBMCs after roughly 19-hour stimulation, taken from a patient who received antiretroviral therapy. Receptors were obtained from an adult woman with HIV who was CMV-seropositive.

This chain joins TRBV11-3 and TRBJ1-1; 8 bases agree with TRBD1. Germline lookup yields CDR1 SGHNT and CDR2 YENEEA. The J segment lost 6 bases and the V segment lost 5 bases, leaving 11 bases of the junction unmatched. The CDR3 sequence is 15 residues long. As DNA, the CDR3 is TGTGCCAGCAGCCAATTAGGACAGGGTTATTCTGAAGCTTTCTTT. Protein sequence: CASSQLGQGYSEAFF.

The rearrangement links TRBV2 to TRBJ1-2; perhaps TRBD1 as D (5 bases). Germline assignment: CDR1 SNHLY and CDR2 FYNNEI. V lost 2 bases and J 5 bases, leaving 9 bases between the germline ends. The CDR3 sequence is 13 residues long. CDR3 protein: CASSESGIYGYTF. The CDR3 DNA follows: TGTGCCAGCAGTGAATCAGGGATATATGGCTACACCTTC.

The CDR3 DNA reads TGTGCCAGCAGTCCCCATTCGGATCAGCCCCAGCATTTT. Amino acids: CASSPHSDQPQHF. The chain uses TRBV6-5 and TRBJ1-5, with D hard to call. V dropped 5 bases and J dropped 5 bases, with 10 bases sitting between them. This CDR3 has 13 amino acids. The V gene's germline CDR1 is MNHEY and CDR2 SVGAGI.

The chain joins TRBV28 to TRBJ2-5, with D tentatively TRBD1 or TRBD2 (6 bases each). The ends were cut back, 2 bases at V and 2 bases at J, with 9 bases in the middle. This CDR3 comprises 14 residues. Per the germline V gene, CDR1 is MDHEN and CDR2 is SYDVKM. The CDR3 region has the DNA TGTGCCAGCAGTTTACTAGGGGGGCAAGAGACCCAGTACTTC. This sequence encodes CASSLLGGQETQYF.

This chain uses TRBV12-3 or TRBV12-4 with TRBJ1-2; D might be TRBD1 (6 bases). The CDR3 is 13 amino acids. V was shortened by 3 bases and J by 7 bases, with 12 bases between the two germline ends. CDR3 DNA sequence: TGTGCCAGCAGTTTGCAGGGGCGGGGTGGCTACACCTTC. It codes for CASSLQGRGGYTF.

V gene TRBV6-1 combines with J gene TRBJ1-2, with a weak D call TRBD1 (5 bases). The CDR3 sequence is 14 residues long. Between the trimmed V and J ends, which lost 2 bases and 8 bases, there was a span of 15 bases. Germline-derived CDR1 and CDR2 are MNHNS and SASEGT. The CDR3 sequence: CASSEPGTGRGYTF. CDR3 sequence (DNA): TGTGCCAGCAGTGAACCCGGGACCGGCAGGGGCTACACCTTC.

The chain recombines TRBV5-8 with TRBJ1-5; D call uncertain. Trimming removed 8 bases from V and 1 base from J, with 7 bases in between. This CDR3 has 12 residues. The germline V gene has CDR1 SGHTS and CDR2 YDEGEE. The CDR3 bases are TGTGCCAGTCAAGGAAGCAATCAGCCCCAGCATTTT. Translating gives CASQGSNQPQHF.

V and J are TRBV30 and TRBJ1-1, with D possibly being TRBD1 (5 bases). The ends were cut back, 4 bases at V and 0 bases at J, with 9 bases in the middle. The CDR3 contains 13 residues. The germline gives CDR1 GTSNPN, CDR2 SVGIG (reference sequence). As DNA, the CDR3 is TGTGCCTGGAAGAGGGGTGTGAACACTGAAGCTTTCTTT. It translates to CAWKRGVNTEAFF.

The chain's CDR3 is CASSADRGLASSYEQYF. CDR3 DNA sequence: TGTGCCAGCAGCGCCGACAGGGGACTAGCGTCGTCCTACGAGCAGTACTTC. This rearrangement joins TRBV7-2 to TRBJ2-7; TRBD2 matches 10 bases. V was clipped by 5 bases and J by 1 base; unmatched bases: 11. CDR3 length equals 17 residues. CDR1 and CDR2 (germline): SGHTA, FQGNSA.

The rearrangement joins TRBV4-1 to TRBJ2-5; 8 bases match TRBD2. This CDR3 region has 16 residues. Germline loops: CDR1 MGHRA, CDR2 YSYEKL. V shed 0 bases and J 9 bases; nucleotides not matched to a gene: 12. The CDR3 protein is CASSQDERTSKGAQYF. CDR3 in DNA: TGCGCCAGCAGCCAAGATGAACGGACTAGCAAAGGGGCCCAGTACTTC.

The V and J genes are TRBV27 and TRBJ1-6; D perhaps matches TRBD1 (6 bases). The CDR3 is 13 amino acids. Per germline, CDR1 MNHEY and CDR2 SMNVEV (reference sequence). The germline V and J ends were trimmed by 7 bases and 7 bases, with 11 bases remaining between them. The CDR3 nucleotides are TGTGCCAGCAACAGGGCAGGAAATTCACCCCTCCACTTT. Protein product: CASNRAGNSPLHF.

This chain connects TRBV6-5 to TRBJ2-4, with 9 bases that match TRBD2. Germline CDR1 MNHEY, CDR2 SVGAGI. Germline trimming cut 7 bases from V and 5 bases from J; bases unmatched to any gene: 9. This CDR3 spans 15 amino acids. CDR3 residues: CASKRGGVGENIQYF. Written as DNA, the CDR3 is TGTGCCAGCAAACGCGGGGGGGTCGGAGAAAACATTCAGTACTTC.

This chain connects TRBV24-1 to TRBJ1-5, with a weak D call TRBD1 (6 bases). Trimming removed 4 bases at V and 4 bases at J, with 10 bases between. This CDR3 has 14 amino acids. CDR1 and CDR2 (germline): KGHDR, SFDVKD. The CDR3 region has the DNA TGTGCCACCAGTGAAGGGACACCAAATCAGCCCCAGCATTTT. This codes for CATSEGTPNQPQHF.

The genes are TRBV24-1 and TRBJ2-5, with D hard to call. CDR1 and CDR2 (germline): KGHDR, SFDVKD. The V end was cut by 5 bases, the J end by 0 bases, with 9 bases between. The CDR3 totals 14 residues. CDR3 sequence reads: CATSGGTNQETQYF. As DNA, the CDR3 is TGTGCCACCAGTGGTGGCACCAACCAAGAGACCCAGTACTTC.

The chain employs TRBV28 and TRBJ1-5, with unresolved D. CDR3 length: 15 residues. The germline V and J ends were trimmed by 5 bases and 9 bases, with 20 bases remaining between them. Looked up from germline, CDR1 is MDHEN and CDR2 is SYDVKM. CDR3 in amino acids: CASSPNRGAGRPQHF. The DNA of the CDR3 is TGTGCCAGCAGTCCTAACAGAGGCGCAGGACGGCCCCAGCATTTT.

This clone was seen once. The chain recombines TRBV19 with TRBJ2-2; D not resolved. The V gene lost 2 bases and the J gene lost 1 base, with 5 bases spanning the gap. Germline V CDR1 and CDR2: LNHDA, SQIVND (reference sequence). This CDR3 is built from 14 residues. In DNA form, the CDR3 reads TGTGCCAGTAGTATAATGAAGAACACCGGGGAGCTGTTTTTT. Protein sequence: CASSIMKNTGELFF.

The chain carries TRBV18 and TRBJ2-1; D remains unclear. The CDR3 sequence is 11 residues long. Germline CDR1 is KGHSH and CDR2 is LQKENI. Trimming took off 5 bases at V and 3 bases at J, with 2 bases between the two ends. This CDR3 is CASSDYNEQFF. CDR3 nucleotide sequence: TGTGCCAGCTCAGACTACAATGAGCAGTTCTTC. The complete variable domain, with remaining parts taken from reference TRBV18 and TRBJ2-1, reads NAGVMQNPRHLVRRRGQEARLRCSPMKGHSHVYWYRQLPEEGLKFMVYLQKENIIDESGMPKERFSAEFPKEGPSILRIQQVVRGDSAAYFCASSDYNEQFFGPGTRLTVL.

The rearrangement joins TRBV25-1 to TRBJ1-1, with D possibly TRBD1 on 5 matching bases. This CDR3 spans 13 amino acids. V was cut by 2 bases and J by 6 bases, with 10 bases left in between. The germline gives CDR1 MGHDK, CDR2 SYGVNS. CDR3 coding DNA: TGTGCCAGCAGTGAAAGGGGATGGGCTGAAGCTTTCTTT. Translated: CASSERGWAEAFF.

This sequence joins TRBV11-3 and TRBJ2-7; D is possibly TRBD1 or TRBD2 (5 bases each). V gave up 7 bases and J gave up 3 bases, with 22 bases separating them. Looked up from germline, CDR1 is SGHNT and CDR2 is YENEEA. This CDR3 is 16 amino acids long. Here the CDR3 reads CASTVGEGNLYYEQYF. The CDR3 bases are TGTGCCAGCACGGTGGGAGAGGGGAACCTCTACTACGAGCAGTACTTC. The full variable domain, in which reference TRBV11-3 and TRBJ2-7 provide the parts outside the CDR3, is EAGVVQSPRYKIIEKKQPVAFWCNPISGHNTLYWYLQNLGQGPELLIRYENEEAVDDSQLPKDRFSAERLKGVDSTLKIQPAELGDSAVYLCASTVGEGNLYYEQYFGPGTRLTVT.

This clone showed up just once. This chain links TRBV3-1 (or the pseudogene TRBV3-2) with TRBJ2-5; 10 bases align to TRBD2. CDR3 size: 16 residues. Germline V gene sequence: CDR1 LGHDT, CDR2 YNNKEL (reference sequence). V dropped 4 bases and J dropped 3; count of bases not matched to a gene: 8. The CDR3 region is CASSRGSGGVKETQYF. The CDR3, as DNA: TGTGCCAGCAGCCGGGGGAGCGGGGGGGTCAAAGAGACCCAGTACTTC.

The J gene is TRBJ2-5, the V gene TRBV5-1, with D possibly called TRBD1 or TRBD2 (7 bases each). The CDR3 contains 14 residues. Per the germline V gene, CDR1 is SGHRS and CDR2 is YFSETQ. V was trimmed by 4 bases and J by 5 bases, leaving 15 bases between them. The CDR3 sequence: CASSGNRGGETQYF. The CDR3 nucleotides are TGCGCCAGCAGCGGGAACAGGGGAGGGGAGACCCAGTACTTC. The complete variable domain, with remaining parts taken from reference TRBV5-1 and TRBJ2-5, reads KAGVTQTPRYLIKTRGQQVTLSCSPISGHRSVSWYQQTPGQGLQFLFEYFSETQRNKGNFPGRFSGRQFSNSRSEMNVSTLELGDSALYLCASSGNRGGETQYFGPGTRLLVL.

The chain has TRBV7-2 and TRBJ1-4; tentatively, D is TRBD1 (5 bases). The germline V gene has CDR1 SGHTA and CDR2 FQGNSA. Trimming took off 5 bases at V and 0 bases at J, with 10 bases between the two ends. This CDR3 is 15 amino acids long. The CDR3 bases are TGTGCCAGCAGCATCGACAGTGCAACTAATGAAAAACTGTTTTTT. Protein product: CASSIDSATNEKLFF.

The chain has TRBV7-2 and TRBJ1-3, with 10 positions matching TRBD1. The V gene end was trimmed by 3 bases and the J gene end by 0 bases; junction bases not matched to a gene: 2. The germline V gene encodes CDR1 SGHTA and CDR2 FQGNSA. The CDR3 is 16 amino acids. The CDR3 nucleotides read TGTGCCAGCAGCTTGACAGGGGGCGCCTCTGGAAACACCATATATTTT. This translates into CASSLTGGASGNTIYF.

V gene TRBV5-1 combines with J gene TRBJ1-2; no definite D call. V lost 3 bases, J lost 2 bases, and 14 bases lay in between. This CDR3 has 15 amino acids. Germline assignment: CDR1 SGHRS and CDR2 YFSETQ. CDR3 nucleotide sequence: TGCGCCAGCAGCTACCGGGAGATCGGCAACTATGGCTACACCTTC. Translation gives CASSYREIGNYGYTF.

The chain carries TRBV20-1 and TRBJ1-2, with 8 bases identical to TRBD1. After removal of 3 bases from V and 2 bases from J, the junction contained 8 bases not matched to a gene. The CDR3 totals 15 residues. Germline CDR1 and CDR2: DFQATT and SNEGSKA (reference sequence). The CDR3 DNA reads as TGCAGTGCTAGTCACGGGACAGGACCCAACTATGGCTACACCTTC. Its protein is CSASHGTGPNYGYTF.

The chain combines TRBV19 with TRBJ2-3; D not certain. The CDR3 loop spans 12 amino acids. Looked up from germline, CDR1 is LNHDA and CDR2 is SQIVND (reference sequence). Trimming removed 5 bases at V and 10 bases at J, with 13 bases between. In DNA form, the CDR3 reads TGTGCCAGTAGTCCCCGCCCGGCGGCGCAGTATTTT. Translation gives CASSPRPAAQYF.

The chain uses TRBV5-1 and TRBJ1-5; TRBD1 is a possible D gene (5 bases). Trimming shortened V by 0 bases and J by 9 bases, and 19 bases separated the two germline ends. In germline, CDR1 is SGHRS, CDR2 YFSETQ. This CDR3 spans 16 amino acids. The CDR3 spells CASSLGPGWPSAPQHF. CDR3 DNA sequence: TGCGCCAGCAGCTTGGGTCCAGGGTGGCCCTCTGCGCCCCAGCATTTT.

This clone has a handful of counts. The J gene is TRBJ1-4, the V gene TRBV30, with 10 bases identical to TRBD1. V was pared by 2 bases and J by 8 bases, with 8 bases of the junction left unmatched. The length of the CDR3 is 15 residues. The germline V gene encodes CDR1 GTSNPN and CDR2 SVGIG (reference sequence). The CDR3 DNA reads TGTGCCTGGAGTAGTAAGGACAGGGGGAACGAAAAACTGTTTTTT. Protein product: CAWSSKDRGNEKLFF.